Sequencing of this T cell receptor beta chain was carried out in a study of OX40 agonist ivuxolimab in advanced cancers. As for the study in general: Prior checkpoint blockade (anti-PD-1, anti-PD-L1 or anti-CTLA-4) was permitted; 40% had it.

Points on this clone: Its antigen is not identified.

The CDR3 is 16 residues long. Germline V gene sequence: CDR1 SGHRS, CDR2 YFSETQ. V was trimmed by 4 bases and J by 1 base, leaving 18 bases between them. Broader study findings: CD8+ T cells averaged more expanded clones than CD4+. Clonal expansion by week 6 occurred in CD4+ and CD8+ blood T cells (at 0.1 to 3.0 mg/kg). The antigens recognized by the expanded peripheral T cells, that is their antigen specificity, were not determined.

The repertoire was sequenced with immunoSEQ multiplex PCR; TCRdb's copy has only in-frame clones and lacks some. Found here are about 73,000 clones, around nine tenths of them singletons; the top ten hold over 0.75%. The V and J genes are TRBV5-1 and TRBJ2-7; D may be TRBD2 (6 bases). The origin of this receptor is an adult with an advanced solid tumor such as melanoma, head and neck, liver or kidney cancer. The input for sequencing was CD4+ or CD8+ T cells sorted from blood, taken in a trial of the OX40 agonist ivuxolimab. The CDR3 DNA reads TGCGCCAGCAGCCCCCTACTTGGAGGGAGTTCCTACGAGCAGTACTTC. It yields the protein CASSPLLGGSSYEQYF.